What follows describes a single TCR beta chain. This specimen comes from a study of blood T cell repertoires in COVID-19. Study in general: The study drew acute and convalescent COVID-19 samples from the United States, Italy and Spain. Sources were T cells, B-cell-depleted T cells, or PBMCs; the material itself was cDNA or gDNA.

CDR1 is SGDLS, CDR2 YYNGEE, per germline. V dropped 0 bases and J dropped 2; count of bases not matched to a gene: 2. CDR3 length: 16 residues. Participant age was about 18 to 89 years, and participants resided in roughly 25 US areas. In the original analysis: How many nucleated cells were present was estimated from reference gene primer amplification. Only in-frame clones appear in the TCRdb table, and some are missing; sequencing was by immunoSEQ multiplex PCR. The DNA gave D and trimming, while V, J and clone size come from that table. Counted here are approximately 150,000 clones, roughly 87% occurring once; the ten biggest clones make up around 1.2%.

This chain connects TRBV9 to TRBJ1-3, with 10 positions matching TRBD1. Sequenced sample: PBMCs or T cells enriched from blood (not recorded which). This TCR was recovered from a human donor with acute COVID-19. The donor label of this sample is uncertain. As DNA, the CDR3 is TGTGCCAGCAGCGTAGATGACAGGGGGCCTGGAAACACCATATATTTT. Translated, it gives CASSVDDRGPGNTIYF.